The clone carrying this T cell receptor (beta chain) was observed a single time. In germline, CDR1 is SQVTM, CDR2 ANQGSEA. This CDR3 is built from 12 residues. These data are taken from a study of blood T cell repertoires in COVID-19. Overall study: Samples of COVID-19 (acute and convalescent) were obtained from the United States, Italy and Spain. PBMCs, B-cell-depleted T cells, or T cells were the source of the cDNA or gDNA that made up the material.

The study drew participants aged about 18 to 95 years from some 24 US areas. Methods used by the authors: Amplifying reference gene primers gave estimates of nucleated cell counts. Profiling relied on immunoSEQ multiplex PCR, and the TCRdb table lists in-frame clones only, not all of them. D and trimming come from the DNA, and the V and J calls and clone size come from that table. The repertoire holds more than 250,000 clones, with approximately 89% as singletons. The chain carries TRBV29-1 and TRBJ1-2, with D perhaps matching TRBD1 (6 bases). This receptor was identified in a woman in her thirties or forties with acute COVID-19. Sequenced material: PBMCs or T cells enriched from blood (not recorded which). CDR3 sequence (DNA): TGCAGTGCCACAGGGATTCAGGGGGGCTACACCTTC. This translates into CSATGIQGGYTF.